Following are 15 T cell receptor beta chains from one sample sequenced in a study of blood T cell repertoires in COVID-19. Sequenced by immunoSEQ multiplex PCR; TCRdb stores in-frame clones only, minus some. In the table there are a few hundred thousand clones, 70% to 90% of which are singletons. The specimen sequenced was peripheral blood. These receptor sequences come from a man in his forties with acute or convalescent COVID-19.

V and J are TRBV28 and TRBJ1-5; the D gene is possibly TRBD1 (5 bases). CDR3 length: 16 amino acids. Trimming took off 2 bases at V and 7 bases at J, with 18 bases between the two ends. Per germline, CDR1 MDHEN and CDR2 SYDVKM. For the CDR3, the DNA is TGTGCCAGCAGTTTAGCGCCCCTTGGGGGGAAGCAGCCCCAGCATTTT. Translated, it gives CASSLAPLGGKQPQHF.

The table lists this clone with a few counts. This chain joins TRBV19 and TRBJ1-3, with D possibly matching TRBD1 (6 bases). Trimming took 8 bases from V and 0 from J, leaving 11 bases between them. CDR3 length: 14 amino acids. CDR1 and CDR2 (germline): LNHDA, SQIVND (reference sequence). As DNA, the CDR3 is TGTGCCAGTGGCCAGGACAGCTCTGGAAACACCATATATTTT. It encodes CASGQDSSGNTIYF.

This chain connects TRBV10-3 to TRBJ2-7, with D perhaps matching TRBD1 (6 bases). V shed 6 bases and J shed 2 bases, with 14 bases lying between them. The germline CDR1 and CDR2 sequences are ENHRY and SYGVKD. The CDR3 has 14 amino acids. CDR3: CAIRKTGSAYEQYF. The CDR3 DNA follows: TGTGCCATCAGGAAAACAGGGTCCGCCTACGAGCAGTACTTC.

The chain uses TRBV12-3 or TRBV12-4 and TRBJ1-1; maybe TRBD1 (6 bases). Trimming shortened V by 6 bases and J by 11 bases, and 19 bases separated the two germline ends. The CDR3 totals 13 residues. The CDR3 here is CASRVTGRVFAFF. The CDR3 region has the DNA TGTGCCAGCAGGGTTACAGGGCGCGTTTTCGCTTTCTTT.

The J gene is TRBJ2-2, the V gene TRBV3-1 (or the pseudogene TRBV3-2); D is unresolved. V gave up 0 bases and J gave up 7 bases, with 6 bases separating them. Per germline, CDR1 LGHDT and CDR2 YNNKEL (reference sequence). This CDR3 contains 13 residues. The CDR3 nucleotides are TGTGCCAGCAGCCAAGATTATGTCGGGGAGCTGTTTTTT. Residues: CASSQDYVGELFF.

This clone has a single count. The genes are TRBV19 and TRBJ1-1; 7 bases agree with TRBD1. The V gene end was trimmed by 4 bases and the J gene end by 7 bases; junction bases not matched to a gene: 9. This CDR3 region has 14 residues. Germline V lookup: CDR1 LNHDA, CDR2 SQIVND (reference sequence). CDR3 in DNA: TGTGCCAGTAGTACCCAACAGGGGTTGAATGAAGCTTTCTTT. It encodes CASSTQQGLNEAFF.

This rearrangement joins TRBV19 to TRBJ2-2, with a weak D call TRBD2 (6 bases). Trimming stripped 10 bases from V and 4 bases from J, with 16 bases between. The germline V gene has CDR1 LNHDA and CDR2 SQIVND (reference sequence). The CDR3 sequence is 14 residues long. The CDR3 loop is CATLGGEGTGELFF. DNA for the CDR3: TGTGCCACCCTGGGGGGAGAGGGCACCGGGGAGCTGTTTTTT.

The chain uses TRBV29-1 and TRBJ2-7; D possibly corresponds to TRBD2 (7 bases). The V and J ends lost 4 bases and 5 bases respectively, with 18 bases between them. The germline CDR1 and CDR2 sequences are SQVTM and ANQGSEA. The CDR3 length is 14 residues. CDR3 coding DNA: TGCAGCGTTGGCGGGGGCGGGGGAAGCGACGAGCAGTACTTC. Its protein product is CSVGGGGGSDEQYF.

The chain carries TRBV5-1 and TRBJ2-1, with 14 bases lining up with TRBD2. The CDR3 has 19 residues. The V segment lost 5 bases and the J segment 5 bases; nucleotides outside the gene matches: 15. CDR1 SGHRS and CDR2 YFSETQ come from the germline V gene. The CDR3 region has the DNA TGCGCCAGCAGGGGTTCCGGGACTAGCGGGAGAATATCTGACAATGAGCAGTTCTTC. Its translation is CASRGSGTSGRISDNEQFF. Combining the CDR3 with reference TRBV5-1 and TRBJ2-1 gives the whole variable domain KAGVTQTPRYLIKTRGQQVTLSCSPISGHRSVSWYQQTPGQGLQFLFEYFSETQRNKGNFPGRFSGRQFSNSRSEMNVSTLELGDSALYLCASRGSGTSGRISDNEQFFGPGTRLTVL.

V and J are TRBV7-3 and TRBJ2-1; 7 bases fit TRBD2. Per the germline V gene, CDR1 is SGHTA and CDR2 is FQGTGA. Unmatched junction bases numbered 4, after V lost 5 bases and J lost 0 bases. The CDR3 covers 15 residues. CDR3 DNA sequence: TGTGCCAGCAGCGCTAGCGGTAGCTCCTACAATGAGCAGTTCTTC. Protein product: CASSASGSSYNEQFF.

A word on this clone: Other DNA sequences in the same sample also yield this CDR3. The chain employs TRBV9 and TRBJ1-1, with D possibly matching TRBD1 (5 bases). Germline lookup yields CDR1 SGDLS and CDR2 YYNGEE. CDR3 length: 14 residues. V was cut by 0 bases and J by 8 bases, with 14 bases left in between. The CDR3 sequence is CASSVGGKGPEAFF. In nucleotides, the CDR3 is TGTGCCAGCAGCGTAGGGGGAAAGGGGCCGGAAGCTTTCTTT.

The CDR3 spells CASSFDYPEGAGNQPQHF. The CDR3 DNA reads TGTGCCAGTAGTTTTGACTACCCAGAGGGGGCAGGCAATCAGCCCCAGCATTTT. The rearrangement joins TRBV19 to TRBJ1-5; 7 bases fit TRBD1. V lost 5 bases to trimming and J lost 2 bases; unmatched junction nucleotides: 15. The CDR3 runs 18 residues. CDR1 and CDR2 (germline): LNHDA, SQIVND (reference sequence).

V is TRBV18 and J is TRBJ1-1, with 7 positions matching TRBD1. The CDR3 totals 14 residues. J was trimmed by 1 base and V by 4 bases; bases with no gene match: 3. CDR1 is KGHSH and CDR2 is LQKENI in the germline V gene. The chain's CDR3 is CASSRNRGNTEAFF. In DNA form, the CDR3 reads TGTGCCAGCTCACGCAACAGGGGGAACACTGAAGCTTTCTTT.

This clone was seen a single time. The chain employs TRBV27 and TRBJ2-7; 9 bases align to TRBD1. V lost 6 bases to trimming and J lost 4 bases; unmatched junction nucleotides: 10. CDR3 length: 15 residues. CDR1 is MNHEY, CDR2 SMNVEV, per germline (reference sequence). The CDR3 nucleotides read TGTGCCAGCAGCGCACCGGGACAGGGAACGTACGAGCAGTACTTC. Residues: CASSAPGQGTYEQYF.

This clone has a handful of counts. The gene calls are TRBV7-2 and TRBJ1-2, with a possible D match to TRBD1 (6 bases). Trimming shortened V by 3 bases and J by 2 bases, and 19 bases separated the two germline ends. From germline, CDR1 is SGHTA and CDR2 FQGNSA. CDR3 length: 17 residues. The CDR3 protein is CASSFTLGPGGNYGYTF. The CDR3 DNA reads TGTGCCAGCAGCTTTACACTTGGGCCGGGGGGCAACTATGGCTACACCTTC.